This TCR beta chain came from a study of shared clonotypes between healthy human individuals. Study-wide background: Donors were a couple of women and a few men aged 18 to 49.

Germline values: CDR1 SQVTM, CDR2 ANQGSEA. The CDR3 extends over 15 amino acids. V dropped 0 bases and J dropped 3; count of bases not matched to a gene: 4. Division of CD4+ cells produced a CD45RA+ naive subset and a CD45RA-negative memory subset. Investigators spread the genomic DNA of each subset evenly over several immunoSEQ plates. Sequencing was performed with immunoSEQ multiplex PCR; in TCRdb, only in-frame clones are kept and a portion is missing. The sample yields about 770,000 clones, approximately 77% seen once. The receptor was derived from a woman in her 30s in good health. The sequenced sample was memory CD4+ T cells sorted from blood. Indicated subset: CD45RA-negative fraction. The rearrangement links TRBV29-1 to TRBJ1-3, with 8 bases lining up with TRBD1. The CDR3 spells CSVEDRGRIGNTIYF. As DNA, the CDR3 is TGCAGCGTTGAAGACAGGGGGCGAATTGGAAACACCATATATTTT.